A selection of T cell receptor beta chains follows, all from one sample in a study of blood T cell repertoires in COVID-19. Measured with immunoSEQ multiplex PCR; TCRdb has only the in-frame clones, and not every one. The profile shows roughly 63,000 clones, 89% of them singletons. Material for sequencing was peripheral blood. The source of these receptors is a man aged 45-65 years with active COVID-19. Each CDR3 is given with its conserved first and last residue. Each record gives: J gene, D gene, V gene, clone size, CDR3 length, CDR3 DNA, CDR3 protein. D genes are given only for firm matches. Part of the rows lack a size; the others show once, few, many or a class for expanded clones.

J: TRBJ2-3
D: NA
V: TRBV11-1
size: NA
length: 13
DNA: TGTGCCAGCAGCTTAGGTCTAAAGGATACGCAGTATTTT
CDR3: CASSLGLKDTQYF

J: TRBJ2-3
D: TRBD2
V: TRBV13
size: once
length: 15
DNA: TGTGCCAGCAGCTTATCAGCGGGGGGCACAGATACGCAGTATTTT
CDR3: CASSLSAGGTDTQYF

J: TRBJ1-6
D: NA
V: TRBV7-2
size: NA
length: 14
DNA: TGTGCCAGCAGATATGCCGACAGCGTTTCACCCCTCCACTTT
CDR3: CASRYADSVSPLHF

J: TRBJ2-2
D: NA
V: TRBV5-5
size: NA
length: 13
DNA: TGTGCCAGCACAGCGCTGGGAGGCGGGGAGCTGTTTTTT
CDR3: CASTALGGGELFF

J: TRBJ2-7
D: TRBD2
V: TRBV5-1
size: NA
length: 14
DNA: TGCGCCAGCAGCGGGACTAGCGGGAACTACGAGCAGTACTTC
CDR3: CASSGTSGNYEQYF

J: TRBJ1-1
D: NA
V: TRBV19
size: NA
length: 12
DNA: TGTGCCAGTAGTATCTTGGCAGGTGAAGCTTTCTTT
CDR3: CASSILAGEAFF

J: TRBJ1-5
D: NA
V: TRBV6-4
size: NA
length: 15
DNA: TGTGCCAGCAGTAAAGAGGCAGGGAACAATCAGCCCCAGCATTTT
CDR3: CASSKEAGNNQPQHF

J: TRBJ1-2
D: NA
V: TRBV9
size: once
length: 14
DNA: TGTGCCAGCAGCGCCTCCCCCGGGGACTATGGCTACACCTTC
CDR3: CASSASPGDYGYTF

J: TRBJ2-1
D: NA
V: TRBV5-1
size: once
length: 14
DNA: TGCGCCAGCAGCTTGGTGGTATCGGGGGGCGAGCAGTTCTTC
CDR3: CASSLVVSGGEQFF

J: TRBJ1-4
D: NA
V: TRBV2
size: NA
length: 12
DNA: TGTGCCAGCGAGGCAGGGGCGGAAAAACTGTTTTTT
CDR3: CASEAGAEKLFF

J: TRBJ2-1
D: NA
V: TRBV5-6
size: NA
length: 14
DNA: TGTGCCAGCAGTCTCGGGATCCCCGAGGGTGAGCAGTTCTTC
CDR3: CASSLGIPEGEQFF

J: TRBJ1-1
D: TRBD1
V: TRBV30
size: once
length: 12
DNA: TGTGCCTGGACCCCAGGGGGACGAGAAGCTTTCTTT
CDR3: CAWTPGGREAFF

J: TRBJ2-5
D: NA
V: TRBV28
size: NA
length: 14
DNA: TGTGCCAGCAGTTTAGACAGCCGACAAGAGACCCAGTACTTC
CDR3: CASSLDSRQETQYF